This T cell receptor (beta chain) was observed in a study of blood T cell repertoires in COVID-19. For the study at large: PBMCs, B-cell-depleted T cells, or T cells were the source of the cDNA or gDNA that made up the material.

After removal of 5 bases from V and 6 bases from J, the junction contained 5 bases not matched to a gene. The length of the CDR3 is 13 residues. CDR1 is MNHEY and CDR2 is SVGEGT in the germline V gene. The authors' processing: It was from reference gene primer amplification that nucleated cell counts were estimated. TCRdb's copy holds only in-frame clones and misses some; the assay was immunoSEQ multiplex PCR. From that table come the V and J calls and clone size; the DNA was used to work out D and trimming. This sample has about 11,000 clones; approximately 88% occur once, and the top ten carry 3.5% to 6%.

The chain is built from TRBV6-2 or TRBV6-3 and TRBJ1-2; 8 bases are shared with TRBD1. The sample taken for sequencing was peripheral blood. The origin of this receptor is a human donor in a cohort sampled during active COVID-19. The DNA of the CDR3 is TGTGCCAGCAGTCGGACAGGGCGGGATGGCTACACCTTC. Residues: CASSRTGRDGYTF.